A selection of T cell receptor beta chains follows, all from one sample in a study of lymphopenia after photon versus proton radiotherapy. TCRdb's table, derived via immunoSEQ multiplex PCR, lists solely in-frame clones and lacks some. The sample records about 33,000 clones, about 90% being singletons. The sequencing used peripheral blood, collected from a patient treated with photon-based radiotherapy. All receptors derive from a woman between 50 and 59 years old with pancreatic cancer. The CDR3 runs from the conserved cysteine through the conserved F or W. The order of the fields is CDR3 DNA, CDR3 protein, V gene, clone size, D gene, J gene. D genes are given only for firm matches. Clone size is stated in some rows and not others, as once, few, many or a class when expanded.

CDR3 DNA: TGCAGCGTTGAAACCTCTAATGAGCAGTTCTTC
CDR3 protein: CSVETSNEQFF
V gene: TRBV29-1
clone size: NA
D gene: NA
J gene: TRBJ2-1

CDR3 DNA: TGTGCCAGCAGCTATAGCGGGAAGTTGGACGAGCAGTACTTC
CDR3 protein: CASSYSGKLDEQYF
V gene: TRBV9
clone size: NA
D gene: TRBD2
J gene: TRBJ2-7

CDR3 DNA: TGTGCCTGGTACGGGAGACAGGGTCCGGTCAATGAGCAGTTCTTC
CDR3 protein: CAWYGRQGPVNEQFF
V gene: TRBV30
clone size: NA
D gene: NA
J gene: TRBJ2-1

CDR3 DNA: TGTGCCAGCAGTTTCGTCGGGGGGGAAAGGTCCTACGAGCAGTACTTC
CDR3 protein: CASSFVGGERSYEQYF
V gene: TRBV27
clone size: NA
D gene: TRBD2
J gene: TRBJ2-7

CDR3 DNA: TGCAGCGTTGAATACGGCAGCACTGAAGCTTTCTTT
CDR3 protein: CSVEYGSTEAFF
V gene: TRBV29-1
clone size: NA
D gene: NA
J gene: TRBJ1-1

CDR3 DNA: TGCGCCAGCAGTGGGAGCGGGCTTTACGAGCAGTACTTC
CDR3 protein: CASSGSGLYEQYF
V gene: TRBV10-1
clone size: NA
D gene: NA
J gene: TRBJ2-7

CDR3 DNA: TGTGCCAGCAGCGTAAGCGGGCAGGGATCCACTGAAGCTTTCTTT
CDR3 protein: CASSVSGQGSTEAFF
V gene: TRBV9
clone size: NA
D gene: NA
J gene: TRBJ1-1

CDR3 DNA: TGTGCCAGCCAACTCGGGGCTCTCTCTGGAAACACCATATATTTT
CDR3 protein: CASQLGALSGNTIYF
V gene: TRBV6-5
clone size: NA
D gene: NA
J gene: TRBJ1-3

CDR3 DNA: TGTGCCAGCAGCTCGGAGGGGGGGAGGGCTTTCTTT
CDR3 protein: CASSSEGGRAFF
V gene: TRBV5-4
clone size: once
D gene: NA
J gene: TRBJ1-1

CDR3 DNA: TGTGCCAGCAGTTTATTTACGAACACTGAAGCTTTCTTT
CDR3 protein: CASSLFTNTEAFF
V gene: TRBV28
clone size: NA
D gene: NA
J gene: TRBJ1-1